Presented here are 3 T cell receptor beta chains from one specimen sequenced in a study of OX40 agonist ivuxolimab in advanced cancers. The data were produced by immunoSEQ multiplex PCR, yet TCRdb's version contains in-frame clones alone and is incomplete. The data contain more than 80,000 clones, 90% of them seen just once; the ten biggest clones take up around 0.47%. The sample consisted of CD4+ or CD8+ T cells sorted from blood, taken in a trial of the OX40 agonist ivuxolimab. Source of these receptors: an adult with an advanced solid tumor such as melanoma, head and neck, liver or kidney cancer.

The chain combines TRBV10-3 with TRBJ2-3; TRBD1 or TRBD2 may be the D gene (6 bases each). Germline V gene lookup returns CDR1 ENHRY and CDR2 SYGVKD. The length of the CDR3 is 14 residues. V lost 6 bases to trimming and J lost 2 bases, with 12 bases between them. The CDR3 DNA reads TGTGCCATCAGACGGGGGCGTGACACAGATACGCAGTATTTT. The encoded protein is CAIRRGRDTDTQYF.

The rearrangement joins TRBV25-1 to TRBJ1-6, with 7 bases aligning to TRBD1. Germline V gives CDR1 MGHDK, CDR2 SYGVNS. After removal of 7 bases from V and 4 bases from J, the junction contained 10 bases not matched to a gene. The CDR3 has 16 residues. The DNA of the CDR3 is TGTGCCAGCATCGAGACAGGGAGAGGTTATAATTCACCCCTCCACTTT. Translated: CASIETGRGYNSPLHF.

J is TRBJ2-7 and V is TRBV28; D may be TRBD1 (5 bases). V was cut by 1 base and J by 2 bases, with 9 bases left in between. Germline CDR1 reads MDHEN; CDR2 reads SYDVKM. This CDR3 is 14 amino acids long. The CDR3 DNA sequence: TGTGCCAGCAGTTTATATGGGGCCACCTACGAGCAGTACTTC. Translating gives CASSLYGATYEQYF.